This TCR beta chain appears in the sequencing data of a study of T cell changes during pregnancy in multiple sclerosis. Produced via immunoSEQ multiplex PCR; TCRdb's table is partial and in-frame only. Here the sample spans tens of thousands of clones, about 91% being singletons. Per the germline V gene, CDR1 is MNHEY and CDR2 is SMNVEV (reference sequence). V lost 3 bases and J 4 bases, leaving 13 bases between the germline ends. CDR3 length: 15 amino acids. The chain employs TRBV27 and TRBJ1-5, with a weak D call TRBD1 (5 bases). The TCR originated in a female donor with multiple sclerosis, enrolled in a pregnancy study. The source was CD8+ T cells from peripheral blood mononuclear cells, collected before pregnancy. The CDR3 sequence: CASSFLGVRNQPQHF. Written as DNA, the CDR3 is TGTGCCAGCAGTTTCTTAGGGGTCCGAAATCAGCCCCAGCATTTT.